The entry that follows covers one T cell receptor beta chain sequence. What it binds is unknown. The germline V gene has CDR1 MDHEN and CDR2 SYDVKM. V was clipped by 3 bases and J by 7 bases; unmatched bases: 9. This CDR3 is built from 16 residues. This record comes from a study of T cell repertoires in cytomegalovirus infection. Study as a whole: CMV infection plus the matching HLA type was flagged by public TCR beta signatures.

TCRdb re-derived calls from the reads in MiXCR, one entry per CDR3 protein. This table holds 700,000 to 950,000 distinct CDR3 sequences, 30% to 35% found once. The chain joins TRBV28 to TRBJ2-1, with 10 bases identical to TRBD1. The sequence was collected from a human donor in good health (CMV status not recorded). Some clones in this sample may be carry-over from other donors' samples. The sample consisted of cultured CD8+ T cells from PBMCs, taken from culture after CMV antigen stimulation. CDR3 in amino acids: CASSLIWDRGRNEQFF. CDR3 sequence (DNA): TGTGCCAGCAGTTTGATATGGGACAGGGGTAGAAATGAGCAGTTCTTC.